This TCR beta chain was observed in a study of blood T cell repertoires in COVID-19 (dated by TCRdb to 2018 to 2021). Regarding the study in general: Collaborator samples came from the United States, Italy and Spain and covered acute and convalescent phases of COVID-19. The prospective study material was composed of cDNA or gDNA derived from T cells, B-cell-depleted T cells, or PBMCs. The dataset comprised deeply sampled blood TCRbeta repertoires from subjects exposed to, actively infected with, or recovered from COVID-19. The repertoires were released in a freely available public database meant as a resource for research on the immune response to SARS-CoV-2. The samples were drawn from two sources: the first 160 participants of the ongoing ImmuneRACE study, and 950 to 1,500 subjects contributed by 6 global collaborators. Nearly every sample came with metadata listing a de-identified subject ID, COVID-19 status, age in years and sex. Where available, HLA class I and class II types were obtained from metadata supplied by the sample provider rather than from assay-based typing. What the authors observed across the whole study: Clinical and demographic metadata were provided uncurated, with the amount varying by source and participant.

Whole blood was collected in K2EDTA tubes by collaborating institutions according to the institutions' own protocols. For TCRbeta analysis, collaborators shipped samples in one of three forms: frozen whole blood, isolated PBMCs, or DNA extracted from either of those sample types. TCRbeta CDR3 regions were amplified from genomic DNA using the immunoSEQ Assay, a bias-controlled multiplex PCR. The authors' analysis ran thus. Nucleated cell counts per sample were estimated from amplification of reference gene primers within the assay. To quantify the absolute abundance of each unique TCRbeta CDR3 rearrangement, sequence reads were collapsed and filtered. For each sample, productive Simpson clonality was calculated by taking the square root of Simpson's diversity index across productive rearrangements. TCRdb took over this immuneACCESS table, retaining in-frame rearrangements with V and J assigned. Such tables are incomplete; in checked studies, under half of the missing clones stem from an unresolved V gene, and the remainder is unexplained. Clone size and the V and J calls come from that table; the DNA yielded D and trimming. This sample lists fewer than 65,000 clones; 70% to 90% were detected once. The ten most abundant clones make up around 6.3% of the sample.

Concerning this clone: What antigen it recognizes has not been identified. Nothing much larger sits one base from this clone, and base qualities are not available.

The CDR3, from cysteine to phenylalanine, totals 17 residues. Of the read, only the CDR3 DNA is kept; its 51 bases are in frame from base 1. CDR1 and CDR2 are read off the germline V gene as KGHSH and LQKENI. V is trimmed back by 3 bases and J by 4 bases, and the junction contains 6 bases that no gene match accounts for. This chain joins TRBV18 to TRBJ2-6, with TRBD1 matching 10 junction bases. The origin of this receptor is a man aged 60 to 75 with acute or convalescent COVID-19. The sequencing sample was made of peripheral blood. The DNA sequence reads TGTGCCAGCTCACCGACAGGGGGCTTATCGGGGGCCAACGTCCTGACTTTC. Its translation is CASSPTGGLSGANVLTF.